A single TCR beta chain is shown here with its context. The antigen remains unidentified. For the second PCR, which ran for about 7 to 11 cycles, a sample-barcoded 5' primer and a J-beta primer mix were used. TCRdb independently ran MiXCR on the 5' RACE reads; one entry per CDR3 protein. The profile covers 1.5 million to 2 million distinct CDR3 sequences, with 40% to 55% appearing a single time and approximately 2.1% taken by the ten largest. This sample is drawn from a study of blood T cells in healthy people across ages. Overall study results and limits: CMV status of donors was unknown, possibly confounding expanded clonotype changes.

The receptor comes from a woman aged 40 to 50 in good health. The sample was blood.

The CDR3 bases are TGTGCCAGCTCACCCCCAAGACCGGAAGAGACCCAGTACTTC. It yields the protein CASSPPRPEETQYF. The chain combines TRBV18 with TRBJ2-5; D not resolved. There are 14 residues in the CDR3. V was trimmed by 3 bases and J by 3 bases, leaving 11 bases between them. In germline, CDR1 is KGHSH, CDR2 LQKENI.